This T cell receptor (beta chain) is drawn from a study of T-cell memory formation after mild COVID-19. Looking at the study overall: Largely donor-specific TCR clusters were found. Study outcomes and limitations: CD4+ bias marked clones expanding day 15 to 37, unlike balanced contracting clones. The authors did not confirm SARS-CoV-2 specificity of second-wave clones peaking day 37. Contracting clones localized mainly to CM and EM when CD4+ and mainly to EMRA when CD8+.

In TCRdb, the 5' RACE reads were re-called with MiXCR into one record per CDR3 protein. The profile shows 400,000 to 450,000 distinct CDR3 sequences, 18% of them singletons. In its sample, this clonotype was seen many times. Antigen specificity is unknown. Looked up from germline, CDR1 is SGHRS and CDR2 is YFSETQ. V lost 4 bases, J lost 7 bases, and 21 bases lay in between. The CDR3 sequence is 16 residues long. This rearrangement joins TRBV5-1 to TRBJ2-1, with D perhaps being TRBD1 or TRBD2 (6 bases each). Input material: PBMCs or a T cell subset sorted from them (not recorded which). This TCR was sampled from a man younger than 35 who had mild COVID-19 (a few samples of this study predate the infection). Cell type and time point are not known. The CDR3: CASSPTGGQEGNEQFF. The CDR3 DNA reads as TGCGCCAGCAGCCCGACCGGGGGCCAAGAAGGGAATGAGCAGTTCTTC.